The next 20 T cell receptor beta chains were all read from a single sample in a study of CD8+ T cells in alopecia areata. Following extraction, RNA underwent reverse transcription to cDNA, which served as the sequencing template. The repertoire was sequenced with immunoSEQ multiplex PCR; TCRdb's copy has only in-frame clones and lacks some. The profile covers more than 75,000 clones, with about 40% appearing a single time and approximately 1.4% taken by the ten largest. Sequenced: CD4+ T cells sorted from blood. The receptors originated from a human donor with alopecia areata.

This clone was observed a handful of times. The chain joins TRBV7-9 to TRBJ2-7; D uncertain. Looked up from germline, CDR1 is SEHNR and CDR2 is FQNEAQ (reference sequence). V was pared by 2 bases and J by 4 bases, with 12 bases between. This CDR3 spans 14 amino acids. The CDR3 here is CASSLSGELYEQYF. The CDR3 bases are TGTGCCAGCAGCTTATCGGGTGAGCTTTACGAGCAGTACTTC.

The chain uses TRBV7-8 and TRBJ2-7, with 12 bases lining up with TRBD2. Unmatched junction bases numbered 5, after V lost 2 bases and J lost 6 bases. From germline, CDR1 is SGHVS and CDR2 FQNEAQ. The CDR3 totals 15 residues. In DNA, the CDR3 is TGTGCCAGCAGCTTACTAGCGGGAGGGACGGGCGAGCAGTACTTC. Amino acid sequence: CASSLLAGGTGEQYF.

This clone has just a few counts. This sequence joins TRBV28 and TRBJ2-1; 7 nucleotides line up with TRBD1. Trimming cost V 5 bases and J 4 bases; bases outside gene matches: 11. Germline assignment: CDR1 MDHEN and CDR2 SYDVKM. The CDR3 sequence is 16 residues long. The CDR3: CASSTSGQKRYNEQFF. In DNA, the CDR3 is TGTGCCAGCAGTACATCGGGACAGAAGAGGTACAATGAGCAGTTCTTC.

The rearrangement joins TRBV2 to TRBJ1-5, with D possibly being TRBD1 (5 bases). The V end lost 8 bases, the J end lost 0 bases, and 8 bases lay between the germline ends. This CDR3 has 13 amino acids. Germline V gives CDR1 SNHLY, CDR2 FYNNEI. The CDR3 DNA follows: TGTGCCAGCCACAGGTATAGCAATCAGCCCCAGCATTTT. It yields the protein CASHRYSNQPQHF.

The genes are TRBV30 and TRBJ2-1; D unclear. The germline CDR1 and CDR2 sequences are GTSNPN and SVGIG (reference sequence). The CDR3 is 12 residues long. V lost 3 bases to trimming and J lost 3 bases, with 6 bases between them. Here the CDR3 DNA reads TGTGCCTGGAGCCAGAGCTACAATGAGCAGTTCTTC. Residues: CAWSQSYNEQFF. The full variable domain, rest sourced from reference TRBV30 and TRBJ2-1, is SQTIHQWPATLVQPVGSPLSLECTVEGTSNPNLYWYRQAAGRGLQLLFYSVGIGQISSEVPQNLSASRPQDRQFILSSKKLLLSDSGFYLCAWSQSYNEQFFGPGTRLTVL.

This CDR3 reads CAWSASGRGNEQFF. CDR3 nucleotide sequence: TGTGCCTGGAGTGCCAGCGGGAGAGGGAATGAGCAGTTCTTC. The chain uses TRBV30 and TRBJ2-1; 8 nucleotides agree with TRBD2. Germline V CDR1 and CDR2: GTSNPN, SVGIG (reference sequence). This CDR3 region has 14 residues. Trimming at V came to 1 base and at J to 7 bases, leaving 6 bases not matched to a gene.

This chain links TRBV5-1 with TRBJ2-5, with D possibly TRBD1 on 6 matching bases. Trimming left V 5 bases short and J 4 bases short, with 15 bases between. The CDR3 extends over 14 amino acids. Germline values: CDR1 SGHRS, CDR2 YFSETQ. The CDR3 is CASRDPGVGETQYF. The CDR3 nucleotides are TGCGCCAGCAGAGACCCAGGGGTTGGAGAGACCCAGTACTTC.

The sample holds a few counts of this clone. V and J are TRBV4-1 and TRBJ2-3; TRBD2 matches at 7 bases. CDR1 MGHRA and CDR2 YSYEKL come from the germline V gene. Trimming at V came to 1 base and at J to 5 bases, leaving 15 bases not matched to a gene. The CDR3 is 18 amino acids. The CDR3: CASSQGPTVGGPKDTQYF. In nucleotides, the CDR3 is TGCGCCAGCAGCCAAGGTCCAACGGTGGGAGGGCCTAAAGATACGCAGTATTTT.

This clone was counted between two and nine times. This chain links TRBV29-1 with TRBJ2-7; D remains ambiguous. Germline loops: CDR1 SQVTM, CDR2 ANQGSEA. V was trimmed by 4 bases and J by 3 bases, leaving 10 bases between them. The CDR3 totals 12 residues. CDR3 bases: TGCAGCGTTGTGAGTGAGAGCTACGAGCAGTACTTC. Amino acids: CSVVSESYEQYF.

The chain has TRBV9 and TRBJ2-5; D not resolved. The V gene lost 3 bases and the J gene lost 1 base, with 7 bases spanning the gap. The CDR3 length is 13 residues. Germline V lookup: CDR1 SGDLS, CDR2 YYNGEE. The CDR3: CASSALSQETQYF. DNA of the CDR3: TGTGCCAGCAGCGCCCTCAGCCAAGAGACCCAGTACTTC.

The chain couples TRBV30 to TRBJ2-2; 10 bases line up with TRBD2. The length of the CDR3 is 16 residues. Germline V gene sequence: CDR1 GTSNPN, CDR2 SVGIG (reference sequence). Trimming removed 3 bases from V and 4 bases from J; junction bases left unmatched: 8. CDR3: CAWSIRTSGRTGELFF. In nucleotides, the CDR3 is TGTGCCTGGAGCATCAGGACTAGCGGACGCACCGGGGAGCTGTTTTTT.

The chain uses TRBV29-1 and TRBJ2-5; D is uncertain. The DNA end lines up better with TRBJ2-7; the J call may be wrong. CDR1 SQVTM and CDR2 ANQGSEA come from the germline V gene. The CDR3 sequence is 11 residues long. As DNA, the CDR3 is TGCAGCGTTGAAGTTACCTACGAGCAGTACTTC. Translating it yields CSVEVTYEQYF.

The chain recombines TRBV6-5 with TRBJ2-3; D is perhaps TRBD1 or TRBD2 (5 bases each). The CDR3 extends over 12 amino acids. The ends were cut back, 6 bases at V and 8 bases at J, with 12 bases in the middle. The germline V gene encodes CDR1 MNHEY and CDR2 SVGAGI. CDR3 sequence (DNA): TGTGCCAGCAGCCCAAGGGGAGTTACGCAGTATTTT. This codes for CASSPRGVTQYF.

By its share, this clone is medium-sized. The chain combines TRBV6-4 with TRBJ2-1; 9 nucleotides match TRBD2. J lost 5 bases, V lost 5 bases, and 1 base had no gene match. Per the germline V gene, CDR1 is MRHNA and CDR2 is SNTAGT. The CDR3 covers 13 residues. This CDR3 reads CASSSGRNNEQFF. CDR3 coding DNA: TGTGCCAGCAGTAGCGGGAGGAACAATGAGCAGTTCTTC.

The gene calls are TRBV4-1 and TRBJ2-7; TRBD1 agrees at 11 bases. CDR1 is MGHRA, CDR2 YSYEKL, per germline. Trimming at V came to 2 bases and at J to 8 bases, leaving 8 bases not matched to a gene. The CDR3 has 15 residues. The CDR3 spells CASSQNRDRGVQQYF. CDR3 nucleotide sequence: TGCGCCAGCAGCCAAAACCGGGACAGGGGGGTTCAGCAGTACTTC.

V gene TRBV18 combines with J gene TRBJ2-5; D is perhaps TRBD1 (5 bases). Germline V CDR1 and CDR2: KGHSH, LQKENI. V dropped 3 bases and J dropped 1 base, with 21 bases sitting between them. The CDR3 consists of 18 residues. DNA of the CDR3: TGTGCCAGCTCACCCATAAGACACGACAGAACTATCCAAGAGACCCAGTACTTC. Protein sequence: CASSPIRHDRTIQETQYF. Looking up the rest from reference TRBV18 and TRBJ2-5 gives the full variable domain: NAGVMQNPRHLVRRRGQEARLRCSPMKGHSHVYWYRQLPEEGLKFMVYLQKENIIDESGMPKERFSAEFPKEGPSILRIQQVVRGDSAAYFCASSPIRHDRTIQETQYFGPGTRLLVL.

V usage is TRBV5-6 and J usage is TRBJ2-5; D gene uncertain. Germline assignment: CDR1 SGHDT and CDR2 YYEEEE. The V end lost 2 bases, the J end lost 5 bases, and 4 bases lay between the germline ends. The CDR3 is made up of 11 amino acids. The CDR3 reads CASSFSETQYF. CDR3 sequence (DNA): TGTGCCAGCAGCTTTTCGGAGACCCAGTACTTC.

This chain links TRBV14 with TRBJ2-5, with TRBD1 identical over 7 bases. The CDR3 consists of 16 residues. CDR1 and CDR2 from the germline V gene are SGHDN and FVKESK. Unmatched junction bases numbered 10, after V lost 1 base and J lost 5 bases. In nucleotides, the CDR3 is TGTGCCAGCAGCCAAGGGGGAAGGGGGCCGCGGGAGACCCAGTACTTC. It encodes CASSQGGRGPRETQYF. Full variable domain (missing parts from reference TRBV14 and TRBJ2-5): EAGVTQFPSHSVIEKGQTVTLRCDPISGHDNLYWYRRVMGKEIKFLLHFVKESKQDESGMPNNRFLAERTGGTYSTLKVQPAELEDSGVYFCASSQGGRGPRETQYFGPGTRLLVL.

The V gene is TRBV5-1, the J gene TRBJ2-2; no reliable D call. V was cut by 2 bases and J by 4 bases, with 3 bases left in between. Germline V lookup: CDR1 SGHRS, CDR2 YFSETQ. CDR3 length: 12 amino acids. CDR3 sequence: CASSFSTGELFF. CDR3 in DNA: TGCGCCAGCAGCTTTTCCACCGGGGAGCTGTTTTTT.

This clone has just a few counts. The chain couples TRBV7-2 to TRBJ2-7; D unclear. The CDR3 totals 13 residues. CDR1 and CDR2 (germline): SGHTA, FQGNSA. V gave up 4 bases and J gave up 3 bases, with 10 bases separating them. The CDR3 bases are TGTGCCAGCAGCTCCTCCCAGAACTACGAGCAGTACTTC. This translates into CASSSSQNYEQYF. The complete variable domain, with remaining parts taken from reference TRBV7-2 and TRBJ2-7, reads GAGVSQSPSNKVTEKGKDVELRCDPISGHTALYWYRQSLGQGLEFLIYFQGNSAPDKSGLPSDRFSAERTGGSVSTLTIQRTQQEDSAVYLCASSSSQNYEQYFGPGTRLTVT.